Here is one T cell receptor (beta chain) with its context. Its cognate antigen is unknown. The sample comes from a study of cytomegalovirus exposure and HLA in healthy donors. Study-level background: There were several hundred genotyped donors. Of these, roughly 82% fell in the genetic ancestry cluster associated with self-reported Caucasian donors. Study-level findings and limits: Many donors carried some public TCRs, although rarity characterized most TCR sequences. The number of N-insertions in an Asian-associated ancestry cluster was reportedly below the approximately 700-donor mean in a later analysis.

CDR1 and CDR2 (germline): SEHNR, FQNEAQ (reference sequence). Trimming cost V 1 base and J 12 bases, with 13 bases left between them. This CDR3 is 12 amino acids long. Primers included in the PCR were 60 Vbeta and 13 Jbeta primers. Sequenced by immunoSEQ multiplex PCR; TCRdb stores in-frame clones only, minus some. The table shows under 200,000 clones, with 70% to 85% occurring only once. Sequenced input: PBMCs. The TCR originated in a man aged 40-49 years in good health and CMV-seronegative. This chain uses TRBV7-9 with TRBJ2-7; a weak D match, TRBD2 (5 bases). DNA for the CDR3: TGTGCCAGCAGCTTAGTAGTTGAGGGTCCGTACTTC. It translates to CASSLVVEGPYF.